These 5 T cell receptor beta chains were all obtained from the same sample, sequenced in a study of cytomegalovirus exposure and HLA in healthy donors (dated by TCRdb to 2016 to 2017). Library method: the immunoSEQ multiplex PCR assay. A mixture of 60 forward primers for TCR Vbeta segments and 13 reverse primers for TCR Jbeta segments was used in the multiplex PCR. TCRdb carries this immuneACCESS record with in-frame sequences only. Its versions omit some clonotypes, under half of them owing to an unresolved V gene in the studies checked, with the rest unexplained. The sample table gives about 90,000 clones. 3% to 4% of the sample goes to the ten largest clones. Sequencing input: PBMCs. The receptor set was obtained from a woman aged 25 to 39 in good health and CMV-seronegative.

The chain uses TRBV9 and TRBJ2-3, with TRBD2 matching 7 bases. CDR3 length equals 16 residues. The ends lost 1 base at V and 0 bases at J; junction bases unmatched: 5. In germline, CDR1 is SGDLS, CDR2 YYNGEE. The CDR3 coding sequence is TGTGCCAGCAGCGTACGTGGGAGGGATAGCACAGATACGCAGTATTTT. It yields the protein CASSVRGRDSTDTQYF.

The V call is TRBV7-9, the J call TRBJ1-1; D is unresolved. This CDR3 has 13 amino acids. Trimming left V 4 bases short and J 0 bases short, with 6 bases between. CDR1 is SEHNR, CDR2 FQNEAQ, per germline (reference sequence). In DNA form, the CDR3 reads TGTGCCAGCAGCTCTCAGGTGAACACTGAAGCTTTCTTT. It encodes CASSSQVNTEAFF.

CDR3 amino acids: CASSPGGLAGGNPFF. Here the CDR3 DNA reads TGTGCCAGCAGCCCGGGGGGGCTAGCGGGGGGAAACCCGTTCTTC. V is TRBV9 and J is TRBJ2-1, with TRBD2 matching 11 bases. Germline loops: CDR1 SGDLS, CDR2 YYNGEE. The CDR3 has 15 residues. Trimming at V came to 4 bases and at J to 15 bases, leaving 15 bases not matched to a gene. The variable domain in full, with the rest retrieved from reference TRBV9 and TRBJ2-1, is DSGVTQTPKHLITATGQRVTLRCSPRSGDLSVYWYQQSLDQGLQFLIQYYNGEERAKGNILERFSAQQFPDLHSELNLSSLELGDSALYFCASSPGGLAGGNPFFGPGTRLTVL.

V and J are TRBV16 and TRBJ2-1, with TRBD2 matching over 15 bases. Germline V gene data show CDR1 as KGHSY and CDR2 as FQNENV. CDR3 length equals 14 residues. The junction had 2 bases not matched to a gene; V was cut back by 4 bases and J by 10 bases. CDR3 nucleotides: TGTGCCAGCAGCCCCGGACTAGCGGGAGGGGAGCAGTTCTTC. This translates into CASSPGLAGGEQFF. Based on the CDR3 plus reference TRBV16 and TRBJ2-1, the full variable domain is GEEVAQTPKHLVRGEGQKAKLYCAPIKGHSYVFWYQQVLKNEFKFLISFQNENVFDETGMPKERFSAKCLPNSPCSLEIQATKLEDSAVYFCASSPGLAGGEQFFGPGTRLTVL.

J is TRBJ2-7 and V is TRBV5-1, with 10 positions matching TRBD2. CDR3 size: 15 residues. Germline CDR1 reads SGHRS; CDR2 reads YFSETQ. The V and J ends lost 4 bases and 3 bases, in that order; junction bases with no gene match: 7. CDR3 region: CASSLGLAVGYEQYF. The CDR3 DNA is TGCGCCAGCAGCCTAGGACTAGCGGTAGGCTACGAGCAGTACTTC. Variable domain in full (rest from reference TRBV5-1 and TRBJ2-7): KAGVTQTPRYLIKTRGQQVTLSCSPISGHRSVSWYQQTPGQGLQFLFEYFSETQRNKGNFPGRFSGRQFSNSRSEMNVSTLELGDSALYLCASSLGLAVGYEQYFGPGTRLTVT.